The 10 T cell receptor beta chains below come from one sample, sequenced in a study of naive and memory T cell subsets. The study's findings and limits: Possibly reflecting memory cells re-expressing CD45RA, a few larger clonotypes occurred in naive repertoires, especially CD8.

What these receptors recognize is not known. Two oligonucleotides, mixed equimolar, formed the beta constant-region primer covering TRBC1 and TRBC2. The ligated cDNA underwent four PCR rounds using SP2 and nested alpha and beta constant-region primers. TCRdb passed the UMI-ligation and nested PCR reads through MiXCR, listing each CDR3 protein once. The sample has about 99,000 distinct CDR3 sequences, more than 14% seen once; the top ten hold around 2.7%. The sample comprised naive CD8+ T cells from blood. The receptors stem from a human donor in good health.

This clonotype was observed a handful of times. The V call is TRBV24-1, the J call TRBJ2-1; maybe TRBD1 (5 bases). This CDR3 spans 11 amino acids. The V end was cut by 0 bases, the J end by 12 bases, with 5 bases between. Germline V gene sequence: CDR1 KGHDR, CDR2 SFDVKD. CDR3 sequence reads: CATSDLQGQFF. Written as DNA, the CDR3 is TGTGCCACCAGTGATTTGCAGGGGCAGTTCTTC.

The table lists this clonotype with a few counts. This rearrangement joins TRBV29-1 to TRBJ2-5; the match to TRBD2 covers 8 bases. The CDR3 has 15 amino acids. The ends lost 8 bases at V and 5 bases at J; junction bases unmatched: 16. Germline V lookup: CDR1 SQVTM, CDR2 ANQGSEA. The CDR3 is CSTPGGNPDGETQYF. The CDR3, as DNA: TGCAGCACCCCGGGGGGGAATCCCGACGGGGAGACCCAGTACTTC.

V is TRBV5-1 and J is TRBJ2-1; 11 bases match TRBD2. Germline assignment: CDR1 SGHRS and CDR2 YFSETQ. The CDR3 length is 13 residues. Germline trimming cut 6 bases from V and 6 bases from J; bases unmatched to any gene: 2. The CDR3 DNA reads TGCGCCAGCATGGGACTAGCGGCCAATGAGCAGTTCTTC. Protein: CASMGLAANEQFF.

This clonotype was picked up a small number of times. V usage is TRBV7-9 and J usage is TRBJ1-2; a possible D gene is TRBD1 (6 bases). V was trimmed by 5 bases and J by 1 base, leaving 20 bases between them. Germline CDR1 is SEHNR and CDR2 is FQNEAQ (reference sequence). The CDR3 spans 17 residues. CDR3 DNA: TGTGCCAGCAGCACCCGGGACACACACCCCTTTAACTATGGCTACACCTTC. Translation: CASSTRDTHPFNYGYTF.

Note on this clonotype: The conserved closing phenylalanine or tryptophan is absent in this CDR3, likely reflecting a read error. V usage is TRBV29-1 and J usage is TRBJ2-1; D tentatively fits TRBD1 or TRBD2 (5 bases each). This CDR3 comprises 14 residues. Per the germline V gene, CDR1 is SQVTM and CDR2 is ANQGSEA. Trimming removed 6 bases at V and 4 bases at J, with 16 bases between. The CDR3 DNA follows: TGCAGCGTCCGGGACCCCGGGGCATACAATGAGCAGTTCCTC. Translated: CSVRDPGAYNEQFL.

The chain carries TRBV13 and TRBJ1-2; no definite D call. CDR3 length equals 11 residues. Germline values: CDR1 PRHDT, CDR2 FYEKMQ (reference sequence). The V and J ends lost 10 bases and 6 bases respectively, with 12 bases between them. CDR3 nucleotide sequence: TGTGCCATCCCAGTCCGGGATGGCTACACCTTC. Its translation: CAIPVRDGYTF.

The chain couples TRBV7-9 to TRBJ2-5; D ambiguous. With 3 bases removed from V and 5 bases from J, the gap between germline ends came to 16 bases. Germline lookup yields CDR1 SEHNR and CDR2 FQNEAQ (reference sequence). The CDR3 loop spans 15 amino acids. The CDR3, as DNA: TGTGCCAGCAGCTTCCCCCAACGCGAGGTGGAGACCCAGTACTTC. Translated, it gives CASSFPQREVETQYF.

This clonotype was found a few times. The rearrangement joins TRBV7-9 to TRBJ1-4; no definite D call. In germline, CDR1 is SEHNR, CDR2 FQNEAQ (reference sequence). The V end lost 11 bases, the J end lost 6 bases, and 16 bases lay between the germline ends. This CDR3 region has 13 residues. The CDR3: CAGEDLLDEKLFF. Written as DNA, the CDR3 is TGTGCCGGGGAAGATCTGCTAGATGAAAAACTGTTTTTT.

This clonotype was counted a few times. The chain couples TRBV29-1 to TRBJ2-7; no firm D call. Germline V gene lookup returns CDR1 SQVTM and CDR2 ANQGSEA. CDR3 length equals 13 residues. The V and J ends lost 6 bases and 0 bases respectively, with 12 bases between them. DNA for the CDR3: TGCAGCGTCAAGTGGGGAAACTCCTACGAGCAGTACTTC. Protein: CSVKWGNSYEQYF.

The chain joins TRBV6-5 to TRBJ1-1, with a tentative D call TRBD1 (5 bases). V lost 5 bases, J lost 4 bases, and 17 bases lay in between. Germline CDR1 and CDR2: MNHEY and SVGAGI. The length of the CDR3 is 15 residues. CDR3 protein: CASSPLAAGGTEAFF. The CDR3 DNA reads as TGTGCCAGCAGTCCCCTCGCCGCGGGGGGCACTGAAGCTTTCTTT.